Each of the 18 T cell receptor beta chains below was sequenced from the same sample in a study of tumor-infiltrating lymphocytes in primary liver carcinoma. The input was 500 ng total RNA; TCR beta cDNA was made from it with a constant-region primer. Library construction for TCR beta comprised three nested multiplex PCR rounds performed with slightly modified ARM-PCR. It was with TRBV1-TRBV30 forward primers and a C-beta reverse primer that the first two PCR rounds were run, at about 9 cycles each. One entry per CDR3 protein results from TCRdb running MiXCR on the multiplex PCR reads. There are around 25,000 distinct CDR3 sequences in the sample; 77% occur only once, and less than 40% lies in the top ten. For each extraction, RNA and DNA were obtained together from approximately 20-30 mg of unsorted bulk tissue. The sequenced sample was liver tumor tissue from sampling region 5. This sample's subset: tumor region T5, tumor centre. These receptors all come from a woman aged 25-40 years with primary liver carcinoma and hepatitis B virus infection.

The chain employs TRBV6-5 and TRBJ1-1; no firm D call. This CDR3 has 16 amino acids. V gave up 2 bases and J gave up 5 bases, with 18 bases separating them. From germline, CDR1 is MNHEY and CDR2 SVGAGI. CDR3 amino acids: CASSYGSSGRETEAFF. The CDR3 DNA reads TGTGCCAGCAGTTACGGGAGCAGCGGAAGAGAAACTGAAGCTTTCTTT.

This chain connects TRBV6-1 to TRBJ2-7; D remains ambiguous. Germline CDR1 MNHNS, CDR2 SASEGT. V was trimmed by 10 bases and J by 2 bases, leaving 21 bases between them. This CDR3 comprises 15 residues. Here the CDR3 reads CAISLGRRGTYEQYF. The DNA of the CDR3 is TGTGCCATCAGCCTCGGCCGTCGTGGAACCTACGAGCAGTACTTC.

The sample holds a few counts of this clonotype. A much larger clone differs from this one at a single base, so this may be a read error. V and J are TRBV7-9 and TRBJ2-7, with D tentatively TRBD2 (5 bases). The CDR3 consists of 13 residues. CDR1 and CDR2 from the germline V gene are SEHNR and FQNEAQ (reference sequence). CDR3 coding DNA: TGTGCCGGCAGCCCGTCTAGCACTGGCGAGCAGTACTTC. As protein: CAGSPSSTGEQYF.

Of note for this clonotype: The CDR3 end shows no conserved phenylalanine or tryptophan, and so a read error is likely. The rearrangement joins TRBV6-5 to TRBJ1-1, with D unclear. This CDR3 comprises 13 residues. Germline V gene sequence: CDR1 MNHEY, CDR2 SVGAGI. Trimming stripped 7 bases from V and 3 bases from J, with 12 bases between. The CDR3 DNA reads TGTGCCAGCACTAAGGGAACATACACTGAAGCTTTCCTT. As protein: CASTKGTYTEAFL.

CDR3 in amino acids: CASRGLGTGHTARSYEQYF. CDR3 bases: TGTGCCAGTAGGGGGTTGGGGACAGGGCATACGGCGCGTTCCTACGAGCAGTACTTC. The chain employs TRBV28 and TRBJ2-7, with 9 bases fitting TRBD1. CDR3 length equals 19 residues. Germline-derived CDR1 and CDR2 are MDHEN and SYDVKM. The J segment lost 1 base and the V segment lost 9 bases, leaving 22 bases of the junction unmatched.

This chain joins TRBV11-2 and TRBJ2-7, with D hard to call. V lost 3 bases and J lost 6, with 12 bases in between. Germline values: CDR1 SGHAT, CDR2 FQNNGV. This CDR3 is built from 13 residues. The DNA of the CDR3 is TGTGCCAGCAGCTTTCGGTCTGGGGTCGAGCAGTACTTC. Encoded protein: CASSFRSGVEQYF.

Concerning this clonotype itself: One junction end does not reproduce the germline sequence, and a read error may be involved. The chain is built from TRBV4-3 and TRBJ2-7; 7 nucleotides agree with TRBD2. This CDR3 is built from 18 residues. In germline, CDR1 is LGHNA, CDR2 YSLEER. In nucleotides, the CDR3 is TGCGTCAGCAGCCAAGCTGTGACGGGGGGTCACAATAACTACGAGCAGTACTTC. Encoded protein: CVSSQAVTGGHNNYEQYF.

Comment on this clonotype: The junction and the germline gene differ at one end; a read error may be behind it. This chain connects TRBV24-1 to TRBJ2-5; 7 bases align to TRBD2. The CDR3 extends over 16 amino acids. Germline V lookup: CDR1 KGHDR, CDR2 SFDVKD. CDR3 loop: CATSDYQSGAKETQHF. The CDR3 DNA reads TGTGCCACCAGTGATTACCAAAGCGGGGCTAAAGAGACCCAGCACTTC.

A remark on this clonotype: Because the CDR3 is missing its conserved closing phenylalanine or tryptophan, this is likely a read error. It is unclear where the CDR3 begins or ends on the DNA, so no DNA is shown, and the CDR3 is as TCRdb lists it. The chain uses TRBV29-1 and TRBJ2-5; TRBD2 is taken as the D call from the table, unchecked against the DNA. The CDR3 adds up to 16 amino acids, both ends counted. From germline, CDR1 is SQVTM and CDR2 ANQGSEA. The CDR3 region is CSVEASRLGVQETQYL.

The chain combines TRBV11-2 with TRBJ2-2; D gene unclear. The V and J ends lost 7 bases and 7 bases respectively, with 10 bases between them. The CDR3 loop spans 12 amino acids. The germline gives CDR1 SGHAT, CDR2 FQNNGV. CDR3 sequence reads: CASNAECGELFF. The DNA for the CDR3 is TGTGCCAGCAACGCTGAGTGCGGGGAGCTGTTTTTT.

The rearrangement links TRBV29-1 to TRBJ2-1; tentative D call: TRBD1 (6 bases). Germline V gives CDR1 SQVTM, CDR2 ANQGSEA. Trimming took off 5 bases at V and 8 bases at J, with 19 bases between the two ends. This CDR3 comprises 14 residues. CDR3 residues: CSVSRSQGKYEQFF. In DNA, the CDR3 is TGCAGCGTTTCCCGATCACAGGGAAAATATGAGCAGTTCTTC.

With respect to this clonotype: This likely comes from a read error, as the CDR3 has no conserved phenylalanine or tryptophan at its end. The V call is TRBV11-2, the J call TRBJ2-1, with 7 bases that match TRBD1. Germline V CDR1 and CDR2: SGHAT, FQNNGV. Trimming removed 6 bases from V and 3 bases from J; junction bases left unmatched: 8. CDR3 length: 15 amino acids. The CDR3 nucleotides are TGTGCCAGCAGTGCCGGGACAGTAGTCTACAATGAGCAGTTCATC. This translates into CASSAGTVVYNEQFI.

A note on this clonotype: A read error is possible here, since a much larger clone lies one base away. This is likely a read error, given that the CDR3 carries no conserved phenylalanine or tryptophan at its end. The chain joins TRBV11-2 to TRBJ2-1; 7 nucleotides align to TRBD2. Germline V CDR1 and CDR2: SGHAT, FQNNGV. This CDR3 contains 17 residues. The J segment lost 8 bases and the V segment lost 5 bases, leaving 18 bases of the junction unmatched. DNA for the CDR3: TGTGCCAGCAGCCCCTTCCCCCCCCCGACCGCGGGGGATGAGCAGTTCTCC. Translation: CASSPFPPPTAGDEQFS.

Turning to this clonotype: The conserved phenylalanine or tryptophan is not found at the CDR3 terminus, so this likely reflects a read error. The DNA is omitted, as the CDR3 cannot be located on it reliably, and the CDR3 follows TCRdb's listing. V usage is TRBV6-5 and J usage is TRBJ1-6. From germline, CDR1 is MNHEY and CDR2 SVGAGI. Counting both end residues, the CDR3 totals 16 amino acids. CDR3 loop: CASSKQSATYNSPFHL.

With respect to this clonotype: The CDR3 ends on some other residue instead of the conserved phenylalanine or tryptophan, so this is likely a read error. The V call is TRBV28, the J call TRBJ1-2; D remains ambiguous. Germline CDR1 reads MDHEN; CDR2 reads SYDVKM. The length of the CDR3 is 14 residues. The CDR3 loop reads CTSSYPGNNYGYTL. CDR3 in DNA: TGTACCAGCAGTTACCCCGGTAACAACTATGGCTACACCTTA.

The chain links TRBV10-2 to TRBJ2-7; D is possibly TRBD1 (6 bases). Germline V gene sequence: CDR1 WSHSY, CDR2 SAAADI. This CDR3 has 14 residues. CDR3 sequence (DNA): TGCGCTACCAGAAGGACAGCCAATTCCTACGAGCAGTACTTC. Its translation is CATRRTANSYEQYF.

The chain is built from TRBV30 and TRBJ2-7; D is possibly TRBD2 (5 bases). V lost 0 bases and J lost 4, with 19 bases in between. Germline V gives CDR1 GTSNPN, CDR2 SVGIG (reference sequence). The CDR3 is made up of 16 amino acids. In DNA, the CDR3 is TGTGCCTGGAGTGTTAAGAGGGCTAGTGGGAGTTACGAGCAGTACTTC. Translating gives CAWSVKRASGSYEQYF.

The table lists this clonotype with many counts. CDR3 nucleotides: TGTGCCAGCAGCAAAGCTTGGGCTGAGCAGTTCTTC. Its protein is CASSKAWAEQFF. The genes are TRBV21-1 and TRBJ2-1. TRBV21-1 is a pseudogene. The CDR3 is 12 residues long.